A single sample gave rise to the 10 T cell receptor beta chains below, sequenced in a study of cytomegalovirus exposure and HLA in healthy donors. The PCR used 60 Vbeta and 13 Jbeta primers. Measured with immunoSEQ multiplex PCR; TCRdb has only the in-frame clones, and not every one. The data show approximately 110,000 clones, 55% to 75% seen once. The sequenced sample consisted of PBMCs. These receptors all come from an older woman in good health and CMV-seropositive.

The rearrangement uses TRBV5-1 and TRBJ2-5; D is ambiguous. Germline CDR1 and CDR2: SGHRS and YFSETQ. The CDR3 has 11 residues. Between the trimmed V and J ends, which lost 4 bases and 3 bases, there was a span of 4 bases. As DNA, the CDR3 is TGCGCCAGCAGCGTCAAAGAGACCCAGTACTTC. Protein product: CASSVKETQYF. The variable domain in full, with the rest retrieved from reference TRBV5-1 and TRBJ2-5, is KAGVTQTPRYLIKTRGQQVTLSCSPISGHRSVSWYQQTPGQGLQFLFEYFSETQRNKGNFPGRFSGRQFSNSRSEMNVSTLELGDSALYLCASSVKETQYFGPGTRLLVL.

This clone was detected a few times. This rearrangement joins TRBV11-2 to TRBJ2-5; 7 nucleotides agree with TRBD1. The CDR3 contains 14 residues. J lost 1 base, V lost 5 bases, and 4 bases had no gene match. Germline V gene sequence: CDR1 SGHAT, CDR2 FQNNGV. Written as DNA, the CDR3 is TGTGCCAGCAGCCTCGGGACAGCCCAAGAGACCCAGTACTTC. As protein: CASSLGTAQETQYF.

The chain couples TRBV7-9 to TRBJ2-2; D remains unclear. This CDR3 contains 15 residues. Trimming stripped 4 bases from V and 1 base from J, with 10 bases between. Per germline, CDR1 SEHNR and CDR2 FQNEAQ (reference sequence). In DNA, the CDR3 is TGTGCCAGCAGCTACTTTACGGGGAACACCGGGGAGCTGTTTTTT. Residues: CASSYFTGNTGELFF.

This clone was detected only once. The CDR3: CASSLAGAGPTDTQYF. For the CDR3, the DNA is TGTGCCAGCAGCTTGGCTGGAGCGGGGCCCACAGATACGCAGTATTTT. This chain links TRBV5-4 with TRBJ2-3; the match to TRBD2 covers 7 bases. CDR1 is SGHNT and CDR2 is YYREEE in the germline V gene (reference sequence). The CDR3 is 16 residues long. V shed 0 bases and J 2 bases; nucleotides not matched to a gene: 6.

The genes are TRBV11-2 and TRBJ1-3; D call uncertain. Between the trimmed V and J ends, which lost 11 bases and 0 bases, there was a span of 11 bases. This CDR3 region has 13 residues. CDR1 SGHAT and CDR2 FQNNGV come from the germline V gene. The CDR3 sequence: CASGRSSGNTIYF. The CDR3, as DNA: TGTGCCTCTGGGAGAAGCTCTGGAAACACCATATATTTT.

The V call is TRBV18, the J call TRBJ2-5; 7 bases map to TRBD1. This CDR3 spans 14 amino acids. Germline CDR1 and CDR2: KGHSH and LQKENI. Germline trimming cut 3 bases from V and 2 bases from J; bases unmatched to any gene: 3. The CDR3 reads CASSPDRVQETQYF. As DNA, the CDR3 is TGTGCCAGCTCACCCGACAGGGTTCAAGAGACCCAGTACTTC.

The table lists this clone with a few counts. The CDR3 DNA reads as TGTGCCAGCAGCCGAGGACAGGGGCAGGGCAATGAGCAGTTCTTC. Protein: CASSRGQGQGNEQFF. V and J are TRBV7-7 and TRBJ2-1; TRBD1 aligns across 9 bases. CDR1 is SSHAT and CDR2 is FNYEAQ in the germline V gene (reference sequence). CDR3 length equals 15 residues. J was trimmed by 6 bases and V by 5 bases; bases with no gene match: 8.

The chain has TRBV4-1 and TRBJ1-3; 7 nucleotides line up with TRBD1. The V and J ends lost 2 bases and 7 bases, in that order; junction bases with no gene match: 14. The CDR3 sequence is 17 residues long. Germline loops: CDR1 MGHRA, CDR2 YSYEKL. CDR3 protein: CASSQPQLTGYRNTIYF. CDR3 sequence (DNA): TGCGCCAGCAGCCAACCCCAGTTGACAGGGTATCGTAACACCATATATTTT.

This rearrangement joins TRBV10-1 to TRBJ1-5, with D unclear. V gave up 3 bases and J gave up 2 bases, with 8 bases separating them. The CDR3 spans 14 residues. Looked up from germline, CDR1 is WNHNN and CDR2 is SYGVQD (reference sequence). CDR3 coding DNA: TGCGCCAGCAGTGAAGCTCTCGGCAATCAGCCCCAGCATTTT. Residues: CASSEALGNQPQHF.

V usage is TRBV30 and J usage is TRBJ2-7; maybe TRBD2 (6 bases). The CDR3 consists of 13 residues. Trimming shortened V by 3 bases and J by 2 bases, and 11 bases separated the two germline ends. The germline V gene encodes CDR1 GTSNPN and CDR2 SVGIG (reference sequence). The CDR3 DNA reads TGTGCCTGGAGCCGCGGGGAGGCCTACGAGCAGTACTTC. It encodes CAWSRGEAYEQYF.